This entry lists 25 T cell receptor beta chains sequenced from one sample in a study of molecular identifiers for immune sequencing clone quantification (dated by TCRdb to the late 2010s). The library was produced with PCR. The sample was run on an Illumina HiSeq 4000. The public reads were reprocessed in TCRdb via fastp at Q25 and MiXCR, keeping in-frame beta chains. Each CDR3 protein appears once, grouped with its most common genes and DNA. This sample gives about 640,000 distinct CDR3 sequences in total; approximately 20% of them show up just once. The ten largest clones take up around 0.9% of the sample. Sequencing was performed on naive CD8+ T cells from blood, with Jurkat cell RNA spiked in. The intended sense of this specimen's cell subset or site label: FACS-sorted CD8+CD4-CCR7+CD45RA+ naive T cells. The receptors here all came from a human donor in good health. Some libraries in this study had Jurkat cell RNA spiked in.

Worth noting for this clonotype: No conserved phenylalanine or tryptophan ends this CDR3, so it is likely a read error. The V gene is TRBV30, the J gene TRBJ2-7, with unresolved D. CDR1 and CDR2 from the germline V gene are GTSNPN and SVGIG (reference sequence). V lost 0 bases and J 2 bases, leaving 5 bases between the germline ends. The CDR3 is 12 amino acids. The CDR3 sequence: CAWSVSPYEQYL. The CDR3 coding sequence is TGTGCCTGGAGTGTATCCCCCTACGAGCAGTACCTC.

With regard to this clonotype: A much larger clone differs from this one at a single base, so this may be a read error. The chain is built from TRBV20-1 and TRBJ2-7; 7 bases map to TRBD2. V was clipped by 0 bases and J by 6 bases; unmatched bases: 11. Per germline, CDR1 DFQATT and CDR2 SNEGSKA (reference sequence). The CDR3 is 15 residues long. This CDR3 reads CSARDSGRLAIEQYF. For the CDR3, the DNA is TGCAGTGCTAGAGATTCGGGCCGACTAGCCATCGAGCAGTACTTC.

This clonotype was seen many times. This CDR3 reads CASSSSRGGDEQFF. Written as DNA, the CDR3 is TGTGCCAGCAGCTCCTCCCGGGGTGGGGATGAGCAGTTCTTC. The J gene is TRBJ2-1, the V gene TRBV13, with D perhaps TRBD2 (5 bases). CDR3 size: 14 residues. Per germline, CDR1 PRHDT and CDR2 FYEKMQ (reference sequence). Between the trimmed V and J ends, which lost 4 bases and 8 bases, there was a span of 15 bases.

This clonotype was seen many times. This chain joins TRBV7-2 and TRBJ2-7; D is unclear. There are 14 residues in the CDR3. Germline V gene data show CDR1 as SGHTA and CDR2 as FQGNSA. V lost 1 base and J 2 bases, leaving 9 bases between the germline ends. CDR3 protein: CASSLVERPYEQYF. In nucleotides, the CDR3 is TGTGCCAGCAGCTTAGTTGAGAGGCCCTACGAGCAGTACTTC.

This clonotype was counted many times. This sequence joins TRBV6-2 or TRBV6-3 and TRBJ1-2; D not certain. Trimming took off 0 bases at V and 4 bases at J, with 18 bases between the two ends. The germline V gene encodes CDR1 MNHEY and CDR2 SVGEGT. The CDR3 length is 17 residues. CDR3 in amino acids: CASSYSMGQLKPYGYTF. The CDR3 DNA sequence: TGTGCCAGCAGTTACTCCATGGGTCAGCTGAAACCCTATGGCTACACCTTC.

Ten or more counts support this clonotype. The gene calls are TRBV4-3 and TRBJ2-1; 7 bases match TRBD1. V lost 2 bases and J lost 0; bases outside the gene matches: 4. In germline, CDR1 is LGHNA, CDR2 YSLEER. CDR3 length: 16 amino acids. The CDR3 loop reads CASSQFNRGSYNEQFF. In nucleotides, the CDR3 is TGCGCCAGCAGCCAATTCAACAGGGGCTCCTACAATGAGCAGTTCTTC.

Many counts were recorded for this clonotype. The chain uses TRBV4-1 and TRBJ1-1; the D is unclear. Germline values: CDR1 MGHRA, CDR2 YSYEKL. The V gene lost 4 bases and the J gene lost 7 bases, with 13 bases spanning the gap. The CDR3 is 13 residues long. CDR3 sequence reads: CASSPRVSSEAFF. CDR3 nucleotide sequence: TGCGCCAGCAGCCCAAGAGTCTCAAGTGAAGCTTTCTTT.

For this clonotype: This may be a read error: a much more frequent sequence differs by one nucleotide. The chain couples TRBV20-1 to TRBJ1-1; unclear D gene. Trimming stripped 8 bases from V and 3 bases from J, with 10 bases between. Germline V CDR1 and CDR2: DFQATT, SNEGSKA (reference sequence). The CDR3 is made up of 11 amino acids. The CDR3 reads CSTRLDTEAFF. CDR3 DNA: TGCAGTACAAGGTTGGACACTGAAGCTTTCTTT.

This clonotype was picked up many times. CDR3: CASSFTSGLDTQYF. The CDR3 nucleotides read TGTGCCAGCAGTTTTACTAGCGGGCTGGATACGCAGTATTTT. The chain uses TRBV6-5 and TRBJ2-3, with 9 bases identical to TRBD2. Germline CDR1 MNHEY, CDR2 SVGAGI. The CDR3 runs to 14 residues. V lost 4 bases and J lost 6; bases outside the gene matches: 5.

The table lists this clonotype with many counts. The chain has TRBV16 and TRBJ2-4; D possibly corresponds to TRBD1 (6 bases). CDR1 and CDR2 from the germline V gene are KGHSY and FQNENV. The CDR3 covers 14 residues. The V gene lost 6 bases and the J gene lost 5 bases, with 14 bases spanning the gap. Here the CDR3 DNA reads TGTGCCAGCAGAGAAACAGGGTCCCAAAACATTCAGTACTTC. It encodes CASRETGSQNIQYF.

This clonotype was picked up many times. CDR3 protein: CASSDLGVLRLKDTQYF. In DNA, the CDR3 is TGTGCCAGCAGCGACCTTGGTGTCTTGCGATTAAAGGATACGCAGTATTTT. The chain carries TRBV7-2 and TRBJ2-3; D not resolved. Germline V lookup: CDR1 SGHTA, CDR2 FQGNSA. This CDR3 is 17 amino acids long. Trimming cost V 5 bases and J 6 bases, with 24 bases left between them. The complete variable domain, with remaining parts taken from reference TRBV7-2 and TRBJ2-3, reads GAGVSQSPSNKVTEKGKDVELRCDPISGHTALYWYRQSLGQGLEFLIYFQGNSAPDKSGLPSDRFSAERTGGSVSTLTIQRTQQEDSAVYLCASSDLGVLRLKDTQYFGPGTRLTVL.

In the case of this clonotype: This may stem from a read error, because a much larger clone lies one nucleotide away. The chain links TRBV29-1 to TRBJ2-2; 8 positions match TRBD1. Germline values: CDR1 SQVTM, CDR2 ANQGSEA. The CDR3 is 16 amino acids. The CDR3 spells CSVETGQESNTRELFF. As DNA, the CDR3 is TGCAGCGTTGAGACGGGACAGGAATCGAACACCAGGGAGCTGTTTTTT.

This clonotype showed up just once. A much bigger clone sits one base away, suggesting this may be a read error. The genes are TRBV4-3 and TRBJ1-5; D gene uncertain. This CDR3 is built from 15 residues. V was clipped by 4 bases and J by 3 bases, with 13 bases between them. Germline assignment: CDR1 LGHNA and CDR2 YSLEER. CDR3 sequence: CASSPGPGYNQPQHF. CDR3 in DNA: TGCGCCAGCAGCCCTGGGCCAGGATACAATCAGCCCCAGCATTTT.

This clonotype was seen at least ten times. The V call is TRBV15, the J call TRBJ2-7; the D gene is possibly TRBD1 (7 bases). Deletions cut 1 base from V and 1 base from J, with 11 bases between. Germline V CDR1 and CDR2: LNHNV, YYDKDF (reference sequence). The length of the CDR3 is 15 residues. The CDR3 here is CATSRGGTASYEQYF. CDR3 bases: TGTGCCACCAGCAGAGGCGGGACAGCGTCCTACGAGCAGTACTTC.

This clonotype was detected a few times. This may be a read error, as it is one base from a much larger clone. The gene calls are TRBV6-5 and TRBJ1-1, with D perhaps matching TRBD1 (5 bases). Germline V gene data show CDR1 as MNHEY and CDR2 as SVGAGI. The CDR3 contains 14 residues. V shed 0 bases and J shed 6 bases, with 11 bases lying between them. CDR3 sequence: CASSYSGGGAEAFF. For the CDR3, the DNA is TGTGCCAGCAGTTACTCGGGGGGGGGGGCTGAAGCTTTCTTT.

This clonotype was counted many times. CDR3 coding DNA: TGTGCCAGCAGCTTAGAGAGGTACGAGCAGTACTTC. Its translation is CASSLERYEQYF. V and J are TRBV7-2 and TRBJ2-7; D is undetermined. CDR1 and CDR2 (germline): SGHTA, FQGNSA. The CDR3 spans 12 residues. V was clipped by 1 base and J by 4 bases, with 5 bases between them.

This clonotype appeared a few times. Possible read error: a much larger clone is one base away. The CDR3 does not close with the conserved phenylalanine or tryptophan, likely indicating a read error. As DNA, the CDR3 is TGTGCCAGCAGTGAAGGACAGGGGCATTCGAACGAGCAGTACCTC. It codes for CASSEGQGHSNEQYL. The chain links TRBV25-1 to TRBJ2-7; 9 nucleotides line up with TRBD1. The CDR3 is 15 residues long. Unmatched junction bases numbered 7, after V lost 2 bases and J lost 5 bases. Germline CDR1 reads MGHDK; CDR2 reads SYGVNS.

This clonotype was picked up a small number of times. The chain is built from TRBV20-1 and TRBJ2-2; 8 bases line up with TRBD1. Germline V lookup: CDR1 DFQATT, CDR2 SNEGSKA (reference sequence). The V gene end was trimmed by 5 bases and the J gene end by 6 bases; junction bases not matched to a gene: 8. There are 14 residues in the CDR3. The CDR3 DNA is TGCAGTGCTTTTCGGGACAGGTTCTCCGGGGAGCTGTTTTTT. It is translated as CSAFRDRFSGELFF.

This clonotype has just a few counts. The rearrangement joins TRBV4-3 to TRBJ2-3; TRBD2 agrees at 7 bases. Germline assignment: CDR1 LGHNA and CDR2 YSLEER. The CDR3 is 15 residues long. The ends lost 4 bases at V and 2 bases at J; junction bases unmatched: 6. The CDR3 is CASSPGLQITDTQYF. CDR3 coding DNA: TGCGCCAGCAGCCCGGGACTACAAATCACAGATACGCAGTATTTT.

This clonotype has at least ten counts. V and J are TRBV15 and TRBJ2-3, with D maybe TRBD2 (6 bases). Trimming removed 5 bases at V and 2 bases at J, with 14 bases between. CDR3 size: 15 residues. CDR1 and CDR2 (germline): LNHNV, YYDKDF (reference sequence). The CDR3 coding sequence is TGTGCCACCAGCGAGGTACTAGCCCTCACAGATACGCAGTATTTT. This codes for CATSEVLALTDTQYF.

Turning to this clonotype: A much larger clonotype is one base distant, so this may be a read error. The V call is TRBV3-1, the J call TRBJ2-5; 7 nucleotides match TRBD2. CDR1 is LGHDT and CDR2 is YNNKEL in the germline V gene (reference sequence). The CDR3 is 15 amino acids. CDR3 bases: TGTGCCAGCAGCCAAGTACTAGCGAGGAAAGAGAGCCAGTACTTC. Its translation is CASSQVLARKESQYF.

This clonotype has ten or more counts. The CDR3 here is CASSSYQGYSGNTIYF. DNA for the CDR3: TGTGCCAGCAGCTCATACCAGGGGTACTCTGGAAACACCATATATTTT. V and J are TRBV7-9 and TRBJ1-3; a possible D gene is TRBD1 (6 bases). Germline assignment: CDR1 SEHNR and CDR2 FQNEAQ (reference sequence). The CDR3 loop spans 16 amino acids. V was cut by 4 bases and J by 0 bases, with 13 bases left in between.

This clonotype has a count of ten or more. In nucleotides, the CDR3 is TGTGCCAGCAGTTACGGCCCCGGGACTAGCGGGGGCTTTTTAGCCAAAAACATTCAGTACTTC. Its translation: CASSYGPGTSGGFLAKNIQYF. The chain combines TRBV6-6 with TRBJ2-4, with 14 bases lining up with TRBD2. The V gene end was trimmed by 2 bases and the J gene end by 0 bases; junction bases not matched to a gene: 12. The CDR3 spans 21 residues. Germline-derived CDR1 and CDR2 are MNHNY and SVGAGI (reference sequence).

This clonotype was seen a single time. It is likely a read error, because the conserved phenylalanine at the end of the CDR3 is missing. CDR3 amino acids: CASSLEPGLVGIEQFS. The CDR3 DNA sequence: TGTGCCAGCAGCTTAGAGCCCGGACTAGTCGGAATTGAGCAGTTCTCC. The chain joins TRBV7-6 to TRBJ2-1; 7 bases align to TRBD2. V lost 1 base and J lost 9; bases outside the gene matches: 12. CDR3 size: 16 residues. CDR1 and CDR2 (germline): SGHVS, FNYEAQ.

The rearrangement joins TRBV12-3 or TRBV12-4 to TRBJ2-1, with a possible D match to TRBD2 (6 bases). The CDR3 runs 14 residues. V dropped 6 bases and J dropped 15 bases, with 24 bases sitting between them. The CDR3 region has the DNA TGTGCCAGCAGCCACTCGCGGGGTAGTCCTGTTACGTTCTTC. It yields the protein CASSHSRGSPVTFF.